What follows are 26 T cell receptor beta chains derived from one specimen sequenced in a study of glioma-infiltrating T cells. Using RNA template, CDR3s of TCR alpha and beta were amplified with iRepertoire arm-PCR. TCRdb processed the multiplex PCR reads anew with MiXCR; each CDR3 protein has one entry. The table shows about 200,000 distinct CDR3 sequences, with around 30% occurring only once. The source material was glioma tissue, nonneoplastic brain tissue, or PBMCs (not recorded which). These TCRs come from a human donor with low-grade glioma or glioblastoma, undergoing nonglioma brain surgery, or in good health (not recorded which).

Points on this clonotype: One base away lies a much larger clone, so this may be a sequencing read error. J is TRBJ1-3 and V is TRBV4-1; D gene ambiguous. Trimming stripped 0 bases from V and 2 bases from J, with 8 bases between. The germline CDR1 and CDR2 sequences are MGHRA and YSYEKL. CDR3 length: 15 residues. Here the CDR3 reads CASSQDGSTGNTIYF. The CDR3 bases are TGCGCCAGCAGCCAAGATGGGTCGACTGGAAACACCATATATTTT.

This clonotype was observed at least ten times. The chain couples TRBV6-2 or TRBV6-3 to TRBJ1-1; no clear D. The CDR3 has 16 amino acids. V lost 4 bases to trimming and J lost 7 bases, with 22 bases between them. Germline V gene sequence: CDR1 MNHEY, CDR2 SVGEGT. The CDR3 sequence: CASSSGSAMREREAFF. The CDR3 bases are TGTGCCAGCAGTTCGGGGTCGGCAATGAGGGAACGTGAAGCTTTCTTT.

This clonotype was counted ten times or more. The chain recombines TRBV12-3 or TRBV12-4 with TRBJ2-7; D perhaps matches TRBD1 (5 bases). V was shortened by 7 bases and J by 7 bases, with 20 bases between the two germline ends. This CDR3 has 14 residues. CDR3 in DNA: TGTGCCAGCACCCAAGGGGCTGCCCCTTGGGAGCAGTACTTC. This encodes CASTQGAAPWEQYF.

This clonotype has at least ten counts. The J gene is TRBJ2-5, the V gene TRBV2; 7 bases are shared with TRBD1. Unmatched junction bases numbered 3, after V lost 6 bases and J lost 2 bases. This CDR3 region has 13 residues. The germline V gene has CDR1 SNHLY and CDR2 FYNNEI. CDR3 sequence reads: CASSSGGQETQYF. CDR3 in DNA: TGTGCCAGCAGCTCAGGGGGTCAAGAGACCCAGTACTTC. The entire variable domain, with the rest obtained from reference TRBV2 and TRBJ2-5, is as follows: EPEVTQTPSHQVTQMGQEVILRCVPISNHLYFYWYRQILGQKVEFLVSFYNNEISEKSEIFDDQFSVERPDGSNFTLKIRSTKLEDSAMYFCASSSGGQETQYFGPGTRLLVL.

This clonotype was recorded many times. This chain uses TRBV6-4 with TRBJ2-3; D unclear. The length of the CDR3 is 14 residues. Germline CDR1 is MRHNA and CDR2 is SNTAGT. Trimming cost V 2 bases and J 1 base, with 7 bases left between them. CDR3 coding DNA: TGTGCCAGCAGTGACCAGTCAGGCACAGATACGCAGTATTTT. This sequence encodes CASSDQSGTDTQYF.

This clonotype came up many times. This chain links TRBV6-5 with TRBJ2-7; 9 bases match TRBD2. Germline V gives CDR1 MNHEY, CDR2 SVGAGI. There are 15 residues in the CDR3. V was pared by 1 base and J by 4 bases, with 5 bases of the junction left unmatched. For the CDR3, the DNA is TGTGCCAGCAGTTACTGGGCGGGAGGGGCATACGAGCAGTACTTC. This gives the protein CASSYWAGGAYEQYF.

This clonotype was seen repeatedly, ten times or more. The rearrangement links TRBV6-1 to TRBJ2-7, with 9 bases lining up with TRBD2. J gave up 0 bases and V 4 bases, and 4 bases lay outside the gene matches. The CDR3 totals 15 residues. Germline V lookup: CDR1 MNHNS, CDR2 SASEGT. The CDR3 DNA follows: TGTGCCAGCAGTGTGGAGACTAGCGGCTCCTACGAGCAGTACTTC. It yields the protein CASSVETSGSYEQYF.

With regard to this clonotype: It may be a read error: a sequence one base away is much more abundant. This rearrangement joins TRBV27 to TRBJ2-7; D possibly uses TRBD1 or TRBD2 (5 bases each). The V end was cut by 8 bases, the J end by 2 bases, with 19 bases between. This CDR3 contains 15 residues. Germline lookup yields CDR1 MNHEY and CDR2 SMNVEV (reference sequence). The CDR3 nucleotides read TGTGCCAGCGGGCAAGGGTCTTCGGGGCCCTACGAGCAGTACTTC. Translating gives CASGQGSSGPYEQYF.

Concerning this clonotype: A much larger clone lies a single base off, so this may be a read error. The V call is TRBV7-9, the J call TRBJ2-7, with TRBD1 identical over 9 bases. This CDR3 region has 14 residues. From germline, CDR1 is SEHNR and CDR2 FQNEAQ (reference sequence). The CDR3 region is CSSSSGQGNYEQYF. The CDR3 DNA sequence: TGTTCCAGCAGCTCGGGACAGGGTAACTACGAGCAGTACTTC.

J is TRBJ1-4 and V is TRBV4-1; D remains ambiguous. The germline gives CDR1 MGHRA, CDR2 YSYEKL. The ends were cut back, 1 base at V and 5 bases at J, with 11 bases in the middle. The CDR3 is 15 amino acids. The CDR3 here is CASSQGYSKNEKLFF. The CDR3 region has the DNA TGCGCCAGCAGCCAAGGATATTCTAAGAATGAAAAACTGTTTTTT.

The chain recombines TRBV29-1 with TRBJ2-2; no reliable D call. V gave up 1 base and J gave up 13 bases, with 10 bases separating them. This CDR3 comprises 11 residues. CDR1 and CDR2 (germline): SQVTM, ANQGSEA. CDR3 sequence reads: CSVEGAPGLFF. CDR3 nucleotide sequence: TGCAGCGTTGAAGGGGCCCCGGGGCTGTTTTTT.

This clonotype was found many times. The CDR3 loop is CASRPTSTDTQYF. The CDR3, as DNA: TGTGCCAGCAGACCCACTAGCACAGATACGCAGTATTTT. The V gene is TRBV6-2 or TRBV6-3, the J gene TRBJ2-3; D not resolved. This CDR3 comprises 13 residues. Trimming removed 6 bases at V and 0 bases at J, with 7 bases between. Germline V gene sequence: CDR1 MNHEY, CDR2 SVGEGT.

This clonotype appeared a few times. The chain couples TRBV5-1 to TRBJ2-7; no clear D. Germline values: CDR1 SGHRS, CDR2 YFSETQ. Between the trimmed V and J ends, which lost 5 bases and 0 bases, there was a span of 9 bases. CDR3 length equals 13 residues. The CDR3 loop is CASRHASSYEQYF. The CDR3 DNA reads TGCGCCAGCAGGCACGCGAGCTCCTACGAGCAGTACTTC. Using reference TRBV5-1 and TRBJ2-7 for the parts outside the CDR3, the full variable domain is KAGVTQTPRYLIKTRGQQVTLSCSPISGHRSVSWYQQTPGQGLQFLFEYFSETQRNKGNFPGRFSGRQFSNSRSEMNVSTLELGDSALYLCASRHASSYEQYFGPGTRLTVT.

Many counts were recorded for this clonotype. The CDR3 protein is CASSSLSGTLVYEQYF. The CDR3, as DNA: TGTGCCAGCAGTTCCCTGTCCGGGACACTCGTATACGAGCAGTACTTC. The rearrangement links TRBV6-1 to TRBJ2-7; a possible D gene is TRBD1 (6 bases). The germline V gene encodes CDR1 MNHNS and CDR2 SASEGT. V shed 5 bases and J shed 4 bases, with 21 bases lying between them. The CDR3 extends over 16 amino acids.

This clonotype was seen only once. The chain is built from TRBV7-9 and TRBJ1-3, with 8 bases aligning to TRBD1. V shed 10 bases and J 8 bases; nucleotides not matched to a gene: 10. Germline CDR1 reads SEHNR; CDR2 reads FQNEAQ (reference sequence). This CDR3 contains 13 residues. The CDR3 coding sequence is TGTGCCACCGGGGGCGACAGGGGATACACCATATATTTT. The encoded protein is CATGGDRGYTIYF.

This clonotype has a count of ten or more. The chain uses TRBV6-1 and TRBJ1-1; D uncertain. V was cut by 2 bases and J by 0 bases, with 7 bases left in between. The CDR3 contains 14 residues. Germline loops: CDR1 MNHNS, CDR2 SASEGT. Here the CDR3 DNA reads TGTGCCAGCAGTGAAAGTGTAATGAACACTGAAGCTTTCTTT. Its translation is CASSESVMNTEAFF.

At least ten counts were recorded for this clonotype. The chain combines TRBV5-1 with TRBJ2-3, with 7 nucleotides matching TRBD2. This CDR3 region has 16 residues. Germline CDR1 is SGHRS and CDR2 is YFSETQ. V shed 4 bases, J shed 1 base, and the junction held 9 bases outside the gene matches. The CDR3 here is CASSPGGVPGTDTQYF. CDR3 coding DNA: TGCGCCAGCAGCCCGGGGGGAGTGCCTGGCACAGATACGCAGTATTTT.

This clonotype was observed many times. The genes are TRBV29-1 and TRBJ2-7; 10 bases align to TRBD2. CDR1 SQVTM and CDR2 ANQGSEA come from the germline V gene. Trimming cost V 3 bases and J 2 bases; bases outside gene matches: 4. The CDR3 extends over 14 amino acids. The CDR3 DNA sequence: TGCAGCGTTGAGGCTAGCGGGAGACCCTACGAGCAGTACTTC. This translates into CSVEASGRPYEQYF.

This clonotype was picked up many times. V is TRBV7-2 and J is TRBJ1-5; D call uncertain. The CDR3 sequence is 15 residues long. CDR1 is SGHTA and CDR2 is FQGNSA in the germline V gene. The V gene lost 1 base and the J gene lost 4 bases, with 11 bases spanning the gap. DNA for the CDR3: TGTGCCAGCAGCTTAGTTCCGACTCTAAATCAGCCCCAGCATTTT. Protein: CASSLVPTLNQPQHF.

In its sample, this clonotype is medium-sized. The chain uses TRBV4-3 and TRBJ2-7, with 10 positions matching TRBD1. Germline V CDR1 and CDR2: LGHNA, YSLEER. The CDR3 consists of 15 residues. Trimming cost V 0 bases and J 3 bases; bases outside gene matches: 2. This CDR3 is CASSQEWTGGYEQYF. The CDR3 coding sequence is TGCGCCAGCAGCCAAGAGTGGACAGGGGGCTACGAGCAGTACTTC.

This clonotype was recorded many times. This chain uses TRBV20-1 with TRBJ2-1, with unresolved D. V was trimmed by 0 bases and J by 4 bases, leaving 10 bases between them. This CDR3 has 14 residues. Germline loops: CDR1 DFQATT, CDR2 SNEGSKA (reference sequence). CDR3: CSARDRLRYNEQFF. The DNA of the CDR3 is TGCAGTGCTAGAGATCGTCTTCGATACAATGAGCAGTTCTTC.

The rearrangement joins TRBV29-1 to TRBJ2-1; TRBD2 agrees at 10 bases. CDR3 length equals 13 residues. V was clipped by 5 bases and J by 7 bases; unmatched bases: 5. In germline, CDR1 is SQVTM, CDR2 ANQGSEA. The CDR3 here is CSVKTSGQNEQFF. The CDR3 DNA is TGCAGCGTTAAGACTAGCGGGCAGAATGAGCAGTTCTTC.

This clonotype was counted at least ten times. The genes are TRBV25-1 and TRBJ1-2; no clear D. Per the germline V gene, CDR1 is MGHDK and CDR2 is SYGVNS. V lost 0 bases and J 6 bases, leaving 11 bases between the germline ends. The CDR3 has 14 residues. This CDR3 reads CASSEYAGRDGYTF. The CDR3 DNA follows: TGTGCCAGCAGTGAATATGCGGGGAGAGATGGCTACACCTTC.

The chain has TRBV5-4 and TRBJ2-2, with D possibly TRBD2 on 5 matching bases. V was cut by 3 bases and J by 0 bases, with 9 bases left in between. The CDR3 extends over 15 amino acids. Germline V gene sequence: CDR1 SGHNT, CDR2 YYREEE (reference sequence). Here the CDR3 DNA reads TGTGCCAGCAGCTCCGGACTGGCGAACACCGGGGAGCTGTTTTTT. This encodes CASSSGLANTGELFF.

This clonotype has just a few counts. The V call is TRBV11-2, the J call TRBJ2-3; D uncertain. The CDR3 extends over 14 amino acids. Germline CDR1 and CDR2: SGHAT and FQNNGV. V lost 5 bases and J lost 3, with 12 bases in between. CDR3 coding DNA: TGTGCCAGCAGCGTCGACTCTTTTACAGATACGCAGTATTTT. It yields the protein CASSVDSFTDTQYF.

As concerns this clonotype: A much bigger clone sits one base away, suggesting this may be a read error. The CDR3 DNA sequence: TGTGCCAGCAGCTTACGAGGGACTATGGGATACAATGAGCAGTTCTTC. Protein sequence: CASSLRGTMGYNEQFF. The rearrangement joins TRBV7-2 to TRBJ2-1, with 7 bases that match TRBD2. Germline CDR1 SGHTA, CDR2 FQGNSA. V lost 2 bases to trimming and J lost 4 bases; unmatched junction nucleotides: 8. The CDR3 is made up of 16 amino acids.